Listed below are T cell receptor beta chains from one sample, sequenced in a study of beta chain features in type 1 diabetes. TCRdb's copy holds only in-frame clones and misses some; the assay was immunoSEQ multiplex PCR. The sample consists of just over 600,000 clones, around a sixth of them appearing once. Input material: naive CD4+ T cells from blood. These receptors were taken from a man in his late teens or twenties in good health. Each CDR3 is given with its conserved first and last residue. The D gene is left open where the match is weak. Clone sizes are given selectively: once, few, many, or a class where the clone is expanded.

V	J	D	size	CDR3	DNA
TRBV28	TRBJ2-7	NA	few	CASTPQVPENRRSYEQYF	TGTGCCAGCACCCCCCAGGTCCCCGAGAACCGTCGCTCCTACGAGCAGTACTTC
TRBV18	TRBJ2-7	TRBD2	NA	CASSPFTTSGGSYEQYF	TGTGCCAGCTCACCATTCACGACTAGCGGGGGTTCCTACGAGCAGTACTTC
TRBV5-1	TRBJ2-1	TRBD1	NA	CASSFGTVSTNEQFF	TGCGCCAGCAGCTTCGGGACAGTGTCCACCAATGAGCAGTTCTTC
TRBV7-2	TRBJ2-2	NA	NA	CASSFSRGAGELFF	TGTGCCAGCAGCTTCTCCAGGGGGGCCGGGGAGCTGTTTTTT
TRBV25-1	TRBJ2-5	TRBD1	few	CASSKTGGQETQYF	TGTGCCAGCAGTAAGACAGGGGGACAAGAGACCCAGTACTTC
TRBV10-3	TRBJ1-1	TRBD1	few	CAISEKDRVNTEAFF	TGTGCCATCAGTGAGAAGGACAGGGTGAACACTGAAGCTTTCTTT
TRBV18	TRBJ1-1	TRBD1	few	CASLPDRAAWTFF	TGTGCCAGCTTACCGGACAGGGCAGCCTGGACTTTCTTT
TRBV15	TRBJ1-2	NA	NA	CATSRGPGNYGYTF	TGTGCCACCAGCAGAGGCCCAGGGAACTATGGCTACACCTTC
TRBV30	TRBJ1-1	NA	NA	CAWSVDRMNTEAFF	TGTGCCTGGAGTGTAGACAGAATGAACACTGAAGCTTTCTTT
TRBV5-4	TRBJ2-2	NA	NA	CASSLKGPGELFF	TGTGCCAGCAGCTTGAAGGGCCCCGGGGAGCTGTTTTTT
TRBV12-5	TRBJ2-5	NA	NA	CASGFDARIQETQYF	TGTGCTAGTGGTTTTGATGCCCGGATCCAAGAGACCCAGTACTTC
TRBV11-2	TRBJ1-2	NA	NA	CASSLFWGRGYGYTF	TGTGCCAGCAGCTTATTCTGGGGCCGGGGCTATGGCTACACCTTC
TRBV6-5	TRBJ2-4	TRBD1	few	CASRGTGGNIQYF	TGTGCCAGCAGAGGGACAGGGGGGAACATTCAGTACTTC
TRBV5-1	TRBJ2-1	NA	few	CASSTGIHKDEQFF	TGCGCCAGCAGCACCGGGATACACAAGGATGAGCAGTTCTTC
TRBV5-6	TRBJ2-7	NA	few	CASSLDSGQYF	TGTGCCAGCAGCTTGGACTCGGGGCAGTACTTC
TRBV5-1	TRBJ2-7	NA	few	CASSLQSYEQYF	TGCGCCAGCAGCTTGCAATCCTACGAGCAGTACTTC
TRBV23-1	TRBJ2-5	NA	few	CARQGGYQETQYF	TGCGCCAGACAGGGGGGGTACCAAGAGACCCAGTACTTC
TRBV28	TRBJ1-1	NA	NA	CASSLVRAEAFF	TGTGCCAGCAGTTTAGTGAGGGCAGAAGCTTTCTTT
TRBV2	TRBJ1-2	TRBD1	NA	CASSSRQGHYGYTF	TGTGCCAGCAGTTCTCGACAGGGCCATTATGGCTACACCTTC
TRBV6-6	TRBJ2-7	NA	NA	CASSPPIRTSYEQYF	TGTGCCAGCAGTCCCCCGATACGGACTTCCTACGAGCAGTACTTC
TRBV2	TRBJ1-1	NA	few	CASSVAREGTEAFF	TGTGCCAGCAGTGTGGCCAGGGAGGGCACTGAAGCTTTCTTT
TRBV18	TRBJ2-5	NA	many	CASSSKETQYF	TGTGCCAGCTCATCCAAAGAGACCCAGTACTTC
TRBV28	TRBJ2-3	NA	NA	CASSFGGIGDTQYF	TGTGCCAGCAGTTTCGGCGGGATTGGAGATACGCAGTATTTT
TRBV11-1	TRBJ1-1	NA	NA	CASSFAPGANTEAFF	TGTGCCAGCAGCTTTGCCCCTGGGGCTAACACTGAAGCTTTCTTT
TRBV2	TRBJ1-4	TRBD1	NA	CASIGNRGRQLFF	TGTGCCAGCATTGGGAACAGGGGGCGCCAACTGTTTTTT
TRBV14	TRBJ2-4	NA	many	CASSQSLGQGNIQYF	TGTGCCAGCAGCCAAAGCTTGGGGCAGGGGAACATTCAGTACTTC
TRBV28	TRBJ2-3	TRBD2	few	CASRRTSGGIRTDTQYF	TGTGCCAGCAGGCGGACTAGCGGGGGGATACGCACAGATACGCAGTATTTT
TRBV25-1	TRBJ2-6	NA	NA	CASSESSGANALTF	TGTGCCAGCAGTGAGAGTTCTGGGGCCAACGCCCTGACTTTC
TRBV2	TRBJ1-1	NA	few	CASSDLRKAFF	TGTGCCAGCAGTGATTTGCGGAAAGCTTTCTTT
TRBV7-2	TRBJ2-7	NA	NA	CASSLIMSGGQRAEQYF	TGTGCCAGCAGCCTCATCATGTCGGGGGGCCAAAGGGCCGAGCAGTACTTC
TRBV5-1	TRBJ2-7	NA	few	CASSPSEGEQYF	TGCGCCAGCAGCCCCTCGGAAGGCGAGCAGTACTTC
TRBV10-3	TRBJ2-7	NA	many	CAISGGTEQYF	TGTGCCATCAGTGGAGGCACCGAGCAGTACTTC